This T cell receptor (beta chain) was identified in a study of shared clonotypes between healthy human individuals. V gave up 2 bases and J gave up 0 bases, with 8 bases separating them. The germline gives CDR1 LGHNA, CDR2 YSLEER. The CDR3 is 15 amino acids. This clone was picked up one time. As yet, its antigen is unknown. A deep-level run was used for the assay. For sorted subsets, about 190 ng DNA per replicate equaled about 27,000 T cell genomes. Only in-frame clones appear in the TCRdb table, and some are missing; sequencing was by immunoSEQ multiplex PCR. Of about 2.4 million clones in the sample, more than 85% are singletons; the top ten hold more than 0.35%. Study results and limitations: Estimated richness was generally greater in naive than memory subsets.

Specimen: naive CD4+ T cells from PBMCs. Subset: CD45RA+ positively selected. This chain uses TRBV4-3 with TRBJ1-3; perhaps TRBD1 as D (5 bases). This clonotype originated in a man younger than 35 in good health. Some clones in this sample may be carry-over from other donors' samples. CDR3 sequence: CASSQSTASGNTIYF. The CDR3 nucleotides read TGCGCCAGCAGCCAATCGACAGCCTCTGGAAACACCATATATTTT.